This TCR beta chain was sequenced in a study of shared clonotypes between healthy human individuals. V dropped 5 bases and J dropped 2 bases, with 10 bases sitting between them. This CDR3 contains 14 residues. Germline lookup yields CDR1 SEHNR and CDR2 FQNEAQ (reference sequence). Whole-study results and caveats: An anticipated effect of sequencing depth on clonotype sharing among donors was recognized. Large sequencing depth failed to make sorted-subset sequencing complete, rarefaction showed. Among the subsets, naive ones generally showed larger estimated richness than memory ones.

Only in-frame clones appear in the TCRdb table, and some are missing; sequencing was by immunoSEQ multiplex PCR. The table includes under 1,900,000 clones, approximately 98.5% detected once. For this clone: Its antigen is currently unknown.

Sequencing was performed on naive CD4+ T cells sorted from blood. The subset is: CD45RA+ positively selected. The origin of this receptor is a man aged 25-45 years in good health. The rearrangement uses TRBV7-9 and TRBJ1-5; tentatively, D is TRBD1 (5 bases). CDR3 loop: CASSPTGGNQPQHF. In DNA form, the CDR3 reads TGTGCCAGCAGCCCCACAGGAGGCAATCAGCCCCAGCATTTT.